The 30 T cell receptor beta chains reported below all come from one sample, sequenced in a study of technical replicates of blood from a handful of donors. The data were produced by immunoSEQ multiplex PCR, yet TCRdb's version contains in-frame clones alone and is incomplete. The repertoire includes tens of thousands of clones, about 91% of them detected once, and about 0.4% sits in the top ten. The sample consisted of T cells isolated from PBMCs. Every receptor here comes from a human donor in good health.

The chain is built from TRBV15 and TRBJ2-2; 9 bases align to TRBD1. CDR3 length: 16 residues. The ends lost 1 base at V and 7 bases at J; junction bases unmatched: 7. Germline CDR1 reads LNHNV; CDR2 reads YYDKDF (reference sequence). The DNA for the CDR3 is TGTGCCACCAGCAGAGCCTGGGACAGGGCAATCGGGGAGCTGTTTTTT. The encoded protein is CATSRAWDRAIGELFF.

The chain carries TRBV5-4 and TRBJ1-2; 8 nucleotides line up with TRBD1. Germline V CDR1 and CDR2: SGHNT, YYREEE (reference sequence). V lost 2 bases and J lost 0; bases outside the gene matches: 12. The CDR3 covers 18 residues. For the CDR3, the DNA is TGTGCCAGCAGCTTAGGGTGGGCAGGGGGCACGGCTAACTATGGCTACACCTTC. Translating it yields CASSLGWAGGTANYGYTF.

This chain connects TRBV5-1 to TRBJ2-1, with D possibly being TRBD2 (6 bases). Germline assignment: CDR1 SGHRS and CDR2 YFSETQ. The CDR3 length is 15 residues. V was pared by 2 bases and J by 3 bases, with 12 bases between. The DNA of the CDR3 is TGCGCCAGCAGCTTATCCGGAGGGAACTACAATGAGCAGTTCTTC. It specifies CASSLSGGNYNEQFF.

CDR3: CASSYTGGDTEAFF. CDR3 nucleotides: TGTGCCAGCTCATACACAGGTGGGGACACTGAAGCTTTCTTT. The chain carries TRBV6-1 and TRBJ1-1; perhaps TRBD1 as D (5 bases). V dropped 8 bases and J dropped 3 bases, with 16 bases sitting between them. Germline V gene lookup returns CDR1 MNHNS and CDR2 SASEGT. The CDR3 contains 14 residues.

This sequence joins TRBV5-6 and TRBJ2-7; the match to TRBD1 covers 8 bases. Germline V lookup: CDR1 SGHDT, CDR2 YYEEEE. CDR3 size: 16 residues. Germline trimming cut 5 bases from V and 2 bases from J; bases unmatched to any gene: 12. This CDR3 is CASSTHRTGTPYEQYF. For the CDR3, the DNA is TGTGCCAGCAGTACCCATCGGACAGGGACGCCCTACGAGCAGTACTTC.

The CDR3 here is CASNDGTNSYEQYF. CDR3 coding DNA: TGCGCCAGCAATGACGGGACTAACTCCTACGAGCAGTACTTC. This chain connects TRBV10-2 to TRBJ2-7; 7 bases map to TRBD2. V lost 7 bases and J lost 0; bases outside the gene matches: 6. This CDR3 is 14 amino acids long. CDR1 and CDR2 (germline): WSHSY, SAAADI.

The CDR3 region is CASSLVDRASGANVLTF. In DNA form, the CDR3 reads TGTGCCAGCAGCTTAGTTGACAGGGCCTCTGGGGCCAACGTCCTGACTTTC. The chain uses TRBV7-6 and TRBJ2-6; 7 positions agree with TRBD1. The V segment lost 1 base and the J segment 0 bases; nucleotides outside the gene matches: 3. Germline CDR1 reads SGHVS; CDR2 reads FNYEAQ. CDR3 size: 17 residues.

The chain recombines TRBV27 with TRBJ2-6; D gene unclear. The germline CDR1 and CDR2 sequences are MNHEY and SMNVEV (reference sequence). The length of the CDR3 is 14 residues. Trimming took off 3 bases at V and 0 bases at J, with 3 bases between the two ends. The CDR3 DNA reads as TGTGCCAGCAGTTTCAGCTCTGGGGCCAACGTCCTGACTTTC. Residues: CASSFSSGANVLTF.

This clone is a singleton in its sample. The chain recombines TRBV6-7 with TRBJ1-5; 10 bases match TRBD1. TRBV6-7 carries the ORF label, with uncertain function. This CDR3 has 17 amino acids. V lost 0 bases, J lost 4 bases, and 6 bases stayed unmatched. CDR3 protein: CASSYSSDRGPNQPQHF. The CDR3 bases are TGTGCCAGCAGTTACTCGAGTGACAGGGGGCCGAATCAGCCCCAGCATTTT.

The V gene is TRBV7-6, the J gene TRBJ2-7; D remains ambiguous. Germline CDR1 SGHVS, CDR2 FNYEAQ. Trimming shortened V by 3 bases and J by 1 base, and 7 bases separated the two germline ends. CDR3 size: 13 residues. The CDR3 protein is CASSFAYSYEQYF. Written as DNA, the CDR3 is TGTGCCAGCAGCTTTGCGTATTCCTACGAGCAGTACTTC.

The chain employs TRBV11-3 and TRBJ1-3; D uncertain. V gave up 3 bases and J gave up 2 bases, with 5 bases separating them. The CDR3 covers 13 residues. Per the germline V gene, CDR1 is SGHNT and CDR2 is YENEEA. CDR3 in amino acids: CASSFGAGNTIYF. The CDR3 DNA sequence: TGTGCCAGCAGCTTCGGAGCTGGAAACACCATATATTTT.

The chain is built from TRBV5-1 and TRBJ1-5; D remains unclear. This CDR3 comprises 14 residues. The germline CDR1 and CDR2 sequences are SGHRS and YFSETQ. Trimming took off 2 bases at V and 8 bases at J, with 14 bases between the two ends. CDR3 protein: CASSFGTTQEPQHF. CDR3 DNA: TGCGCCAGCAGCTTTGGTACCACGCAGGAGCCCCAGCATTTT. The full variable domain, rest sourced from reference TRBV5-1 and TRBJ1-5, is KAGVTQTPRYLIKTRGQQVTLSCSPISGHRSVSWYQQTPGQGLQFLFEYFSETQRNKGNFPGRFSGRQFSNSRSEMNVSTLELGDSALYLCASSFGTTQEPQHFGDGTRLSIL.

As DNA, the CDR3 is TGTGCCAGCAGTGACGGGGGCGGGGGGGCAGATACGCAGTATTTT. Encoded protein: CASSDGGGGADTQYF. V and J are TRBV2 and TRBJ2-3, with 9 bases aligning to TRBD2. CDR1 is SNHLY, CDR2 FYNNEI, per germline. The CDR3 extends over 15 amino acids. The junction had 5 bases not matched to a gene; V was cut back by 3 bases and J by 4 bases.

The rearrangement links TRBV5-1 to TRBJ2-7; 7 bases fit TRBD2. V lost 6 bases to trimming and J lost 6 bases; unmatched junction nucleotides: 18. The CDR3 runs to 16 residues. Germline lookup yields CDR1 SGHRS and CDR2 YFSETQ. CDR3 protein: CASNPLGGGDFSEQYF. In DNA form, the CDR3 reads TGCGCCAGCAACCCCCTGGGGGGGGGAGATTTCTCCGAGCAGTACTTC.

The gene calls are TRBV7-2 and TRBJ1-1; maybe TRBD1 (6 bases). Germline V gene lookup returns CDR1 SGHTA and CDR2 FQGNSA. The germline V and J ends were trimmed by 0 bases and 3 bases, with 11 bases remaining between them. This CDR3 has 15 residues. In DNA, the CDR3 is TGTGCCAGCAGCTTAGCGGCCAGGGGTTACACTGAAGCTTTCTTT. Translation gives CASSLAARGYTEAFF.

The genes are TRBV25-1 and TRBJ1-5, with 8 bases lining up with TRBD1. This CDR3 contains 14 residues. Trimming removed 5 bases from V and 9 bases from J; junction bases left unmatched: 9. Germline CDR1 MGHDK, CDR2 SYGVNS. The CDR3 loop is CASSLAGGSGPQHF. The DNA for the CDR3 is TGTGCCAGCAGTTTGGCAGGGGGCAGCGGGCCCCAGCATTTT.

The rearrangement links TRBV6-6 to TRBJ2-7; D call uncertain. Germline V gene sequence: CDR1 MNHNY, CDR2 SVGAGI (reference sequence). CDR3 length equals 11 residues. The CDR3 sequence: CPLLAFYEQYF. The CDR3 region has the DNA TGTCCCCTCTTAGCTTTTTACGAGCAGTACTTC.

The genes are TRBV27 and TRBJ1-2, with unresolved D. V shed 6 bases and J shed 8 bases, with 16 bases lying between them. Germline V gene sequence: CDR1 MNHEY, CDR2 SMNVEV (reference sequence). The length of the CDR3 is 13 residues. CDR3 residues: CASSQTVSLGYTF. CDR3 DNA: TGTGCCAGCAGCCAAACAGTCTCCCTGGGCTACACCTTC.

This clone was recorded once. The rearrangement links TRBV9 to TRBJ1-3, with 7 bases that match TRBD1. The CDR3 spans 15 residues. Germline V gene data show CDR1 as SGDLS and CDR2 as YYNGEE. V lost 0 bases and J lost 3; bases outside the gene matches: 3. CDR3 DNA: TGTGCCAGCAGCGTAGACAGGGGAGGTGGAAACACCATATATTTT. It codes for CASSVDRGGGNTIYF.

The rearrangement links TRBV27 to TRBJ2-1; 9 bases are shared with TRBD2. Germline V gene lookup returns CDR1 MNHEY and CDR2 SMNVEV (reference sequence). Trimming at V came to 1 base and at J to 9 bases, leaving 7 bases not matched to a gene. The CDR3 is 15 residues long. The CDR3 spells CASSLFGGRAGEQFF. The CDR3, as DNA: TGTGCCAGCAGTTTATTCGGCGGGAGGGCCGGTGAGCAGTTCTTC.

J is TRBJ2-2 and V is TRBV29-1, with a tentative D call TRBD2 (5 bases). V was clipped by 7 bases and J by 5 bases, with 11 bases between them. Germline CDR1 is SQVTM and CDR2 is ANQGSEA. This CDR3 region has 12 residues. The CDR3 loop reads CSAPGMTGELFF. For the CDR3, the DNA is TGCAGCGCCCCGGGGATGACCGGGGAGCTGTTTTTT.

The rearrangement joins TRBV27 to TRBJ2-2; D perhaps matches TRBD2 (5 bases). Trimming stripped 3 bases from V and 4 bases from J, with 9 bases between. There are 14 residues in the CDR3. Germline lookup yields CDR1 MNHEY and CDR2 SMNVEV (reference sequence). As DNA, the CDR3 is TGTGCCAGCAGTTTTCGGCGGGCCACCGGGGAGCTGTTTTTT. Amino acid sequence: CASSFRRATGELFF.

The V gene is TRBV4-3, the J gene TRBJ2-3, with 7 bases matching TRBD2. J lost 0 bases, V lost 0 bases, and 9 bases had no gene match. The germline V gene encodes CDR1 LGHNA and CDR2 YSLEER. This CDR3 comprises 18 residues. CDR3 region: CASSQDRPSGTSTDTQYF. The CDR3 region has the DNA TGCGCCAGCAGCCAAGATCGGCCTAGCGGAACTAGCACAGATACGCAGTATTTT.

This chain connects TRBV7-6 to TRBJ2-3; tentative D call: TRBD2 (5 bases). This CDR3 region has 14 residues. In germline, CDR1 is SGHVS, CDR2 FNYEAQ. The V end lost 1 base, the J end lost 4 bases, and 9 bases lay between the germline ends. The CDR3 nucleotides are TGTGCCAGCAGCTTAGTAGGGAGCGCAGATACGCAGTATTTT. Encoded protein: CASSLVGSADTQYF.

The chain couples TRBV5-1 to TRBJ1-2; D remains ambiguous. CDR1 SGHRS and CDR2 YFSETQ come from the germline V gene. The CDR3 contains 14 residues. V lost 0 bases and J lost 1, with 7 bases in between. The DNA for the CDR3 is TGCGCCAGCAGCTTGGGAGGGATTAACTATGGCTACACCTTC. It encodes CASSLGGINYGYTF.

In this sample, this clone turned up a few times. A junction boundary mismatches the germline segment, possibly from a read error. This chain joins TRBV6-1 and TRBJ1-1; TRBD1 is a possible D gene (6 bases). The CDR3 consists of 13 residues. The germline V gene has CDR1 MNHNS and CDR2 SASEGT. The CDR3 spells CASSAYRDTEAFF. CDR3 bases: TGTGCCAGCAGTGCATACCGGGACACGGAAGCTTTCTTT.

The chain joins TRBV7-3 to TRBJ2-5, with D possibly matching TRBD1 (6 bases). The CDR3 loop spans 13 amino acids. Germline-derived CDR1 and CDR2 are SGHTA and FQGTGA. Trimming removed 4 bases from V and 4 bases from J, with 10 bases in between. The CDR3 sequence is CASSWGPRETQYF. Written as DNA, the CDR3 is TGTGCCAGCAGCTGGGGGCCAAGAGAGACCCAGTACTTC. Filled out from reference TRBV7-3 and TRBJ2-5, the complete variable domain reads GAGVSQTPSNKVTEKGKYVELRCDPISGHTALYWYRQSLGQGPEFLIYFQGTGAADDSGLPNDRFFAVRPEGSVSTLKIQRTERGDSAVYLCASSWGPRETQYFGPGTRLLVL.

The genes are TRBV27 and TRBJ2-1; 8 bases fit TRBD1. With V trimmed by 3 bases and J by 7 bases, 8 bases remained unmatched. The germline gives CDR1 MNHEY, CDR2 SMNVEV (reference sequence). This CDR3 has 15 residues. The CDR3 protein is CASSFQGAGLNEQFF. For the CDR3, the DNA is TGTGCCAGCAGTTTTCAGGGGGCGGGTTTAAATGAGCAGTTCTTC.

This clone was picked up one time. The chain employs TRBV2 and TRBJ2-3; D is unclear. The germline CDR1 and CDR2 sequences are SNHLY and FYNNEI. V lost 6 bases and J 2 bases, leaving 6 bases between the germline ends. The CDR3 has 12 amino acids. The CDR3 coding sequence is TGTGCCAGCAGAGAGGACACAGATACGCAGTATTTT. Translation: CASREDTDTQYF.

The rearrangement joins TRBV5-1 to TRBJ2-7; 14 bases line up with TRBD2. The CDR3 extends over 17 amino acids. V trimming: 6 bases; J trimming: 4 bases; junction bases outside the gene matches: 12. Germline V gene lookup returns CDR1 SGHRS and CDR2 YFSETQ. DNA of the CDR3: TGCGCCAGCACCCTCTCCGGGACTAGCGGGAGTGGGTACGAGCAGTACTTC. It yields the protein CASTLSGTSGSGYEQYF. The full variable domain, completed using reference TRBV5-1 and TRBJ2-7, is KAGVTQTPRYLIKTRGQQVTLSCSPISGHRSVSWYQQTPGQGLQFLFEYFSETQRNKGNFPGRFSGRQFSNSRSEMNVSTLELGDSALYLCASTLSGTSGSGYEQYFGPGTRLTVT.